The clone carrying this T cell receptor beta chain was seen only once. The source of the sample is a study of blood T cell repertoires in COVID-19. Study context: Spain, Italy and the United States supplied samples that represented acute and convalescent COVID-19. The cDNA or gDNA used as material had been derived from T cells, B-cell-depleted T cells, or PBMCs.

Trimming cost V 6 bases and J 6 bases, with 12 bases left between them. CDR1 is KGHSH, CDR2 LQKENI, per germline. There are 13 residues in the CDR3. Per the study methods: Researchers report that nucleated cell counts were estimated from reference gene primer amplification. This table comes from immunoSEQ multiplex PCR, and its TCRdb copy is limited to in-frame clones, with some not included. That table gives V, J and clone size, and the DNA gave D and trimming. The data hold some 50,000 clones, with nearly 85% observed a single time. This sequence was found in an elderly man in a cohort sampled during active COVID-19. This chain uses TRBV18 with TRBJ2-1; D not certain. Sequenced material: peripheral blood. The CDR3: CASSDEISNEQFF. CDR3 sequence (DNA): TGTGCCAGCTCTGATGAGATCTCCAATGAGCAGTTCTTC.